This TCR beta chain was recovered during a study of shared clonotypes between healthy human individuals. Every immunoSEQ plate was one replicate of a subset's evenly spread DNA. TCRdb's table, derived via immunoSEQ multiplex PCR, lists solely in-frame clones and lacks some. The sample shows over 2,000,000 clones, roughly 93% of them seen only once. Terminally differentiated effector memory CD45RA+ cells were left out of the naive CD8 fraction, which was CD45RO-negative and positively selected for CCR7. The material sequenced was naive CD8+ T cells from PBMCs. This clonotype was sampled from a young man in good health. Some clones in this sample may be carry-over from other donors' samples.

The CDR3 DNA reads as TGTGCCAGCAGCTCCTCATTGGCGGGAGCCGGGGAGCTGTTTTTT. It encodes CASSSSLAGAGELFF. The chain recombines TRBV7-9 with TRBJ2-2, with 7 bases lining up with TRBD2. Germline lookup yields CDR1 SEHNR and CDR2 FQNEAQ (reference sequence). V dropped 4 bases and J dropped 6; count of bases not matched to a gene: 8. The CDR3 is 15 amino acids.